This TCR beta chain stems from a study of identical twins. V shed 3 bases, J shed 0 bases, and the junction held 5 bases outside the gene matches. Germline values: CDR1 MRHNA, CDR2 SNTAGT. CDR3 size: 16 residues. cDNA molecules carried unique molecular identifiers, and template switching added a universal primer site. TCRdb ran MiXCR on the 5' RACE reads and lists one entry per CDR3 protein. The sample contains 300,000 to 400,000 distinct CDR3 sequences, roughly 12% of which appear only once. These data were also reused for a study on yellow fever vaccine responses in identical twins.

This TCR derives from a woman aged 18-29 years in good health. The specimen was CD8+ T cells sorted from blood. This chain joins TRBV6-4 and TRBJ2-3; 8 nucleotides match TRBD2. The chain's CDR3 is CASSEFSGGSTDTQYF. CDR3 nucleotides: TGTGCCAGCAGTGAGTTCAGCGGGGGAAGCACAGATACGCAGTATTTT.